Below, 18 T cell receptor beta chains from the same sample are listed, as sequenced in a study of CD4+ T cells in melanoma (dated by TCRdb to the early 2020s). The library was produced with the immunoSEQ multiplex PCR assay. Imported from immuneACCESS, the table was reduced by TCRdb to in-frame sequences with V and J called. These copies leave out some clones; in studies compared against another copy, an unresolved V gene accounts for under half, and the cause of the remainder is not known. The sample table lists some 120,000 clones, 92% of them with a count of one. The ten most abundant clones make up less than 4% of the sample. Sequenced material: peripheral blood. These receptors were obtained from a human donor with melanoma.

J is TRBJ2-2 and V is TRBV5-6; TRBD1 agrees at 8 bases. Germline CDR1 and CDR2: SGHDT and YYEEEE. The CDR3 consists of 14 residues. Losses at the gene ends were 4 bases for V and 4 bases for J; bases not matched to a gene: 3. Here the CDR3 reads CASSGTGGTGELFF. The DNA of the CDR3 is TGTGCCAGCAGCGGAACAGGGGGCACCGGGGAGCTGTTTTTT. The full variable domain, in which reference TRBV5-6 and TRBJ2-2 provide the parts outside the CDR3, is DAGVTQSPTHLIKTRGQQVTLRCSPKSGHDTVSWYQQALGQGPQFIFQYYEEEERQRGNFPDRFSGHQFPNYSSELNVNALLLGDSALYLCASSGTGGTGELFFGEGSRLTVL.

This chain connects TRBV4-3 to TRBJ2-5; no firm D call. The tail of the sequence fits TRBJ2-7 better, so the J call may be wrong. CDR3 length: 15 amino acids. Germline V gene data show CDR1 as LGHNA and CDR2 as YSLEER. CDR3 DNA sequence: TGCGCCAGCAGCCAAAGGACCGGAAGCTCCTACGAGCAGTACTTC. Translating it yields CASSQRTGSSYEQYF.

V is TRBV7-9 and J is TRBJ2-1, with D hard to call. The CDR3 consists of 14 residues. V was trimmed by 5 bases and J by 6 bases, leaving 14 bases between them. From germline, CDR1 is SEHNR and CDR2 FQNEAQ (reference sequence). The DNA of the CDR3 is TGTGCCAGCAGCCGTTCCCCTTTGGGCAATGAGCAGTTCTTC. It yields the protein CASSRSPLGNEQFF.

The DNA of the CDR3 is TGTGCCAGCAGCCAGGACAGGGAGTTTCGGGGGGAGCTGTTTTTT. This translates into CASSQDREFRGELFF. The chain couples TRBV7-9 to TRBJ2-2; 8 bases line up with TRBD1. J gave up 8 bases and V 5 bases, and 10 bases lay outside the gene matches. Germline CDR1 reads SEHNR; CDR2 reads FQNEAQ (reference sequence). The CDR3 length is 15 residues.

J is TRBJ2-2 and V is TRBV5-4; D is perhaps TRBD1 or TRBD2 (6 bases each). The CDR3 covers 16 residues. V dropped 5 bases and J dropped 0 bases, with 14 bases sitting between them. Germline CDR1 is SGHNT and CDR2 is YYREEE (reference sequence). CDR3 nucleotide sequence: TGTGCCAGCAGTCGAGGGGGGCTAGCGAACACCGGGGAGCTGTTTTTT. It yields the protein CASSRGGLANTGELFF.

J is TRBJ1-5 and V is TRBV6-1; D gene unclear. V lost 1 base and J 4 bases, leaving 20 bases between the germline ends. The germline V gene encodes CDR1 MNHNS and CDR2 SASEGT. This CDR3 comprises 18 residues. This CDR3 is CASSEVPGEGRLNQPQHF. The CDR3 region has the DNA TGTGCCAGCAGTGAAGTACCTGGAGAAGGCAGATTAAATCAGCCCCAGCATTTT.

The CDR3 DNA follows: TGTGCCAGCAGTGACAGCGGGGGGCTCGAGCAGTACTTC. Translated, it gives CASSDSGGLEQYF. The V gene is TRBV6-1, the J gene TRBJ2-7; 9 bases are shared with TRBD2. This CDR3 spans 13 amino acids. Germline trimming cut 3 bases from V and 6 bases from J; bases unmatched to any gene: 3. The germline gives CDR1 MNHNS, CDR2 SASEGT.

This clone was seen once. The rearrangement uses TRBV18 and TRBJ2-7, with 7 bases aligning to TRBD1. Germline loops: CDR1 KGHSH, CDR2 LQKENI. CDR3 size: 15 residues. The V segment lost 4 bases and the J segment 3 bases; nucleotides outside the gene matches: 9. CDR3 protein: CASSLAGTEGYEQYF. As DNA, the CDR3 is TGTGCCAGCTCACTTGCCGGGACAGAAGGCTACGAGCAGTACTTC.

Here the CDR3 DNA reads TGTGCAGATAAACAGGGCTGGGAACCTATGAACACTGAAGCTTTCTTT. Protein sequence: CADKQGWEPMNTEAFF. The J gene is TRBJ1-1, the V gene TRBV12-2; no check of the table's D call, TRBD1, against the DNA was made. TRBV12-2 is deemed a pseudogene. This CDR3 spans 16 amino acids.

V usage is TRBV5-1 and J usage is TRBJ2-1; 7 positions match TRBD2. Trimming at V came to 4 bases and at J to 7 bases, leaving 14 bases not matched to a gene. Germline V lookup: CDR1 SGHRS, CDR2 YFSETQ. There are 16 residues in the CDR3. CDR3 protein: CASSRGGTNIGNEQFF. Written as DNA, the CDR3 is TGCGCCAGCAGCCGGGGAGGGACCAATATAGGTAATGAGCAGTTCTTC.

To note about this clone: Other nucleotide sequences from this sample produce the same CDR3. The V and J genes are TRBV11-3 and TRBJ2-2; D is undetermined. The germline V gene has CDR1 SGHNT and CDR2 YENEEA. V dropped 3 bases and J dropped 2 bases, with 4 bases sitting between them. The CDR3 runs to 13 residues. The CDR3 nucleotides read TGTGCCAGCAGCTTCCTTAACACCGGGGAGCTGTTTTTT. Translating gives CASSFLNTGELFF.

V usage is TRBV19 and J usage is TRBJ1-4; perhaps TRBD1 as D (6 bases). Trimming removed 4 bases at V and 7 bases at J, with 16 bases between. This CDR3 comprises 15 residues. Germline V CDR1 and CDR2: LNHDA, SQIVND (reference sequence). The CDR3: CASSSQQGLIEKLFF. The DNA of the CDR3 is TGTGCCAGTAGTAGTCAACAGGGCTTGATTGAAAAACTGTTTTTT.

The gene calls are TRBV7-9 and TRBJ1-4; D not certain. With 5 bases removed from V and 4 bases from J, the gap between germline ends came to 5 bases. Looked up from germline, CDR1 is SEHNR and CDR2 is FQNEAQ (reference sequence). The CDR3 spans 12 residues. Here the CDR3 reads CASSLFNEKLFF. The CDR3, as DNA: TGTGCCAGCAGCCTATTTAATGAAAAACTGTTTTTT. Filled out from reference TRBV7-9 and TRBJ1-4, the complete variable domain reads DTGVSQNPRHKITKRGQNVTFRCDPISEHNRLYWYRQTLGQGPEFLTYFQNEAQLEKSRLLSDRFSAERPKGSFSTLEIQRTEQGDSAMYLCASSLFNEKLFFGSGTQLSVL.

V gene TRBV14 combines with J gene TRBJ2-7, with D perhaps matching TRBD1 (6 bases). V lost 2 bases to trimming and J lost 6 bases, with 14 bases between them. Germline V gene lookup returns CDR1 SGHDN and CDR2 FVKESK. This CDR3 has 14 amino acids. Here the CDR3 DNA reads TGTGCCAGCAGCCAAATCAGGGGCCTCTCCGAGCAGTACTTC. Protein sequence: CASSQIRGLSEQYF.

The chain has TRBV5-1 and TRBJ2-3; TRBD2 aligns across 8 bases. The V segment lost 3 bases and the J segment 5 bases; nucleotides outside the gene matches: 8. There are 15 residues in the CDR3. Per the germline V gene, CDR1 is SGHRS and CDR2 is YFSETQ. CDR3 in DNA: TGCGCCAGCAGCTCCCTACTAGCGGAGGAAGATACGCAGTATTTT. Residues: CASSSLLAEEDTQYF.

This chain's CDR3 is CASSLEYNYGYTF. The CDR3 bases are TGTGCCAGCAGCTTAGAGTATAACTATGGCTACACCTTC. The rearrangement joins TRBV7-3 to TRBJ1-2, with unresolved D. This CDR3 region has 13 residues. V lost 2 bases and J 1 base, leaving 5 bases between the germline ends. Germline values: CDR1 SGHTA, CDR2 FQGTGA.

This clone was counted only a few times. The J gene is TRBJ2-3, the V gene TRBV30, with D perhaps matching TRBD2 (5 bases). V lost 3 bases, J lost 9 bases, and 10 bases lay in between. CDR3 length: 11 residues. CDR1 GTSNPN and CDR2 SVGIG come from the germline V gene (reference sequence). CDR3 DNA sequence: TGTGCCTGGAGGGTAGCGTCCACGCAGTATTTT. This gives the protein CAWRVASTQYF.

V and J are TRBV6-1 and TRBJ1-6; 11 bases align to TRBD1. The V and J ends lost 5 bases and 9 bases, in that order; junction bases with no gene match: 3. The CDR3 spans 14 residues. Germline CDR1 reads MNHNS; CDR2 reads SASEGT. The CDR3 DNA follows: TGTGCCAGCAGTTCGGACAGGGGGCTTTCACCCCTCCACTTT. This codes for CASSSDRGLSPLHF.